This entry describes one T cell receptor beta chain. Its antigen is as yet unknown. The repertoire was sequenced with immunoSEQ multiplex PCR; TCRdb's copy has only in-frame clones and lacks some. The repertoire has some 1,600,000 clones, 95% to 99% of them found once; the top ten carry about 0.45%. This sample was taken from a study of shared clonotypes between healthy human individuals. Study results and limitations: Generally, naive subsets came out with larger estimated richness than memory subsets.

Within Nashville, Tennessee resided all donors, each a Caucasian adult. Investigators divided CD4+ cells into CD45RA+ naive and CD45RA-negative memory subsets. V lost 2 bases to trimming and J lost 7 bases; unmatched junction nucleotides: 3. This CDR3 has 14 residues. The germline V gene encodes CDR1 SGDLS and CDR2 YYNGEE. This receptor was obtained from a man aged 25-40 years in good health. The rearrangement links TRBV9 to TRBJ2-7; 13 bases match TRBD2. Input material: naive CD4+ T cells sorted from blood. Regarding subset: CD45RA+ positively selected. The CDR3, as DNA: TGTGCCAGCAGCGTTACTAGCGGGAGGGCGGAGCAGTACTTC. Translation gives CASSVTSGRAEQYF.